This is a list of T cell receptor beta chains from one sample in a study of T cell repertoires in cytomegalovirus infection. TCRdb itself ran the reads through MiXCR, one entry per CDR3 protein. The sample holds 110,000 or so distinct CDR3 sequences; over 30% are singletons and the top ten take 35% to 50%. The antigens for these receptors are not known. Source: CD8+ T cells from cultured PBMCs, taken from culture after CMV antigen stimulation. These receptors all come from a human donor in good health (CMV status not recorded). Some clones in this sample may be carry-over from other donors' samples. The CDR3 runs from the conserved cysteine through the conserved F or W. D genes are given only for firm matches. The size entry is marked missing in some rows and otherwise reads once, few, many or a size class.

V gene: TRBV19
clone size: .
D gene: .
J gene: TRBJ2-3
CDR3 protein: CASSIINGDTQYF
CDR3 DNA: TGTGCCAGTAGTATCATTAATGGGGATACGCAGTATTTT

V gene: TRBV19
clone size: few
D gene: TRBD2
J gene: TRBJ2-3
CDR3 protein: CASSVAYRGSFTDTQYF
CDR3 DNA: TGTGCCAGTAGTGTAGCGTACCGCGGGAGCTTTACAGATACGCAGTATTTT

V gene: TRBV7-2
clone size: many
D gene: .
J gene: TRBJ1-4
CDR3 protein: CASSLDGVGYEKLFF
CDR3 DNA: TGTGCCAGCAGCTTAGATGGGGTGGGGTATGAAAAACTGTTTTTT

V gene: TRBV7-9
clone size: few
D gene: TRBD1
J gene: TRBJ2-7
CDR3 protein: CASSTSRGTGIYEQYF
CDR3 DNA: TGTGCCAGCAGTACGAGTAGAGGGACAGGGATCTACGAGCAGTACTTC

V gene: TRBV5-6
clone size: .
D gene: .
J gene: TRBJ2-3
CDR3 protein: CASSLNPDTQYF
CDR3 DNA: TGTGCCAGCAGCTTAAATCCAGATACGCAGTATTTT

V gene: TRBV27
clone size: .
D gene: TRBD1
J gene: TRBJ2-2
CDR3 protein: CASSWTGSTGELFF
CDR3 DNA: TGTGCCAGCAGTTGGACAGGGTCAACCGGGGAGCTGTTTTTT

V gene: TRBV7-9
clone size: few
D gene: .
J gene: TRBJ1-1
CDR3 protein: CASSLEPNTEAFF
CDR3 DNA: TGTGCCAGCAGCTTAGAACCTAACACTGAAGCTTTCTTT

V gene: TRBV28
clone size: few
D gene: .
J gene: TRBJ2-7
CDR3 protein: CASSSPPSYEQYF
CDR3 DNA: TGTGCCAGCAGTTCCCCCCCGTCCTACGAGCAGTACTTC

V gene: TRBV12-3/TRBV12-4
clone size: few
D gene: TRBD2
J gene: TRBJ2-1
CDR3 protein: CASSWTSGGFLSYNEQFF
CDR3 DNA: TGTGCCAGCAGTTGGACTAGCGGGGGGTTCCTCTCCTACAATGAGCAGTTCTTC

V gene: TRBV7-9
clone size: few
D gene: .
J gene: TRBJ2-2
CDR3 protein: CASPLSGGELFF
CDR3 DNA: TGTGCCAGCCCCTTGAGCGGCGGGGAGCTGTTTTTT

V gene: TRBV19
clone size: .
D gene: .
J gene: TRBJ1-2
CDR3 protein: CASSDFSSPSNYGYTF
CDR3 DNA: TGTGCCAGTAGCGACTTCTCGAGCCCCTCTAACTATGGCTACACCTTC

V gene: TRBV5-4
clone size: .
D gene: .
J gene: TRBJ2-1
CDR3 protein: CAGQTGSYNEQFF
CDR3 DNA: TGTGCCGGACAAACAGGCTCCTACAATGAGCAGTTCTTC

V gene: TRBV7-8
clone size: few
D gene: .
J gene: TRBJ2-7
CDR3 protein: CASTLEGLLYEQYF
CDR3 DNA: TGTGCCAGCACCTTAGAGGGACTCCTCTACGAGCAGTACTTC

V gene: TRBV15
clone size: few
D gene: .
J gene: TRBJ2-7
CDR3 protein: CATSRDGEGAVEQYF
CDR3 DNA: TGTGCCACCAGCAGAGATGGGGAGGGGGCGGTCGAGCAGTACTTC

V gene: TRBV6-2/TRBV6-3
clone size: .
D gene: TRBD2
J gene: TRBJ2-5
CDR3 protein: CASTLLGTSGGEEQETQYF
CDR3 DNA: TGTGCCAGCACCCTACTCGGGACTAGCGGGGGAGAGGAGCAAGAGACCCAGTACTTC

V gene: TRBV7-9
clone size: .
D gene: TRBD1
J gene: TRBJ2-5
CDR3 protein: CASNPRGGLPPETQYF
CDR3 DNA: TGTGCCAGCAACCCCCGAGGGGGCCTCCCACCAGAGACCCAGTACTTC

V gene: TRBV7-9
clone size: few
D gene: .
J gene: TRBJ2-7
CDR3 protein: CASSPRIGDRGEAYEQYF
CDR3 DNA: TGTGCCAGCAGCCCACGTATCGGGGACCGGGGAGAGGCCTACGAGCAGTACTTC

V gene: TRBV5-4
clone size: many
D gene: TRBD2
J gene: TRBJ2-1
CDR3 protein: CASSWGLAGAINEQFF
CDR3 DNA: TGTGCCAGCAGCTGGGGACTAGCGGGGGCAATAAATGAGCAGTTCTTC

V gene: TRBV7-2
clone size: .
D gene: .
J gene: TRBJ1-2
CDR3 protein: CASSLAAVDTNYGYTF
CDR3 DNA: TGTGCCAGCAGCTTAGCTGCCGTAGACACTAACTATGGCTACACCTTC

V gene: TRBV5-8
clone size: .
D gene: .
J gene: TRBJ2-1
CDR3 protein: CASSFWQFF
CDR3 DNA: TGTGCCAGCAGCTTTTGGCAGTTCTTC

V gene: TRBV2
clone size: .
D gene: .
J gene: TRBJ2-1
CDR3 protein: CASNSRGQQFF
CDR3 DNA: TGTGCCAGCAATTCCCGGGGGCAGCAGTTCTTC

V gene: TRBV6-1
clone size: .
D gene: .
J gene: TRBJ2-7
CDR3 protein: CASSYLDEVSYEQYF
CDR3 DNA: TGTGCCAGCAGCTACCTCGATGAAGTCTCCTACGAGCAGTACTTC

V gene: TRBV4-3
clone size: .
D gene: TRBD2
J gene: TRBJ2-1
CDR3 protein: CASSPYFEAGAYNEQFF
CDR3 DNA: TGCGCCAGCAGCCCTTACTTTGAAGCGGGGGCCTACAATGAGCAGTTCTTC

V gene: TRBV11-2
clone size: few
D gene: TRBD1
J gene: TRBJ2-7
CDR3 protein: CASSLGVRGQEQYF
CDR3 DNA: TGTGCCAGCAGCTTAGGAGTCAGGGGGCAGGAGCAGTACTTC

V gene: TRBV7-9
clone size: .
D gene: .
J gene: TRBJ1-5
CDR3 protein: CASSLGRRRNFYSNQPQHF
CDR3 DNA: TGTGCCAGCAGCTTGGGACGCAGGAGAAACTTTTATAGCAATCAGCCCCAGCATTTT

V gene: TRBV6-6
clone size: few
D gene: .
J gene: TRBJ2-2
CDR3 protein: CASGVGELFF
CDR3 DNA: TGTGCCAGCGGAGTCGGGGAGCTGTTTTTT

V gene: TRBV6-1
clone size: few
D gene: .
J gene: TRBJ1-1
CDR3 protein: CASSEGPWRGLNTEAFF
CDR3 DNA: TGTGCCAGCAGTGAAGGCCCGTGGAGGGGCTTGAACACTGAAGCTTTCTTT

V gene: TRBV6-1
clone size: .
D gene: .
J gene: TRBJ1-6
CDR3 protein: CASSWKGARNSPLHF
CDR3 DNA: TGTGCCAGCAGTTGGAAAGGGGCGAGGAATTCACCCCTCCACTTT

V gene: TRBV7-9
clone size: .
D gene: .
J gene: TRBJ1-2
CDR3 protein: CASSTPLGSSYGYTF
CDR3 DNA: TGTGCCAGCAGCACCCCTCTTGGGAGTAGCTATGGCTACACCTTC

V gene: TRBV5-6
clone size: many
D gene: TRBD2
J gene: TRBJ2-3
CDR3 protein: CASSLGLAGRRDTQYF
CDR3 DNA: TGTGCCAGCAGCTTGGGGCTAGCGGGGCGTAGGGATACGCAGTATTTT

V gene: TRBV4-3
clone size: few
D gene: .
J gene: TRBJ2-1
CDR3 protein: CASSQDYAFDNEQFF
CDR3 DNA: TGCGCCAGCAGCCAAGATTATGCTTTCGACAATGAGCAGTTCTTC

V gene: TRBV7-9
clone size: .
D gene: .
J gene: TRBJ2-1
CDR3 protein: CASSPTPRGTSEQFF
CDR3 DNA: TGTGCCAGCAGCCCCACCCCTCGGGGAACCAGTGAGCAGTTCTTC

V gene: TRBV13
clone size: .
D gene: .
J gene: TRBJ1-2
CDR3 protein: CASSLGRRSYYGYTF
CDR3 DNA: TGTGCCAGCAGCTTAGGCCGTCGGAGTTACTATGGCTACACCTTC

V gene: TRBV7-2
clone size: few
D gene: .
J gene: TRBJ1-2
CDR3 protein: CASSFTAGSNYGYTF
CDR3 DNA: TGTGCCAGCAGCTTTACAGCAGGCTCTAACTATGGCTACACCTTC

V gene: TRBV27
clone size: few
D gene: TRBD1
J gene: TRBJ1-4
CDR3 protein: CASSYGTGEYEKLFF
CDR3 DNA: TGTGCCAGCAGTTACGGGACAGGGGAATATGAAAAACTGTTTTTT

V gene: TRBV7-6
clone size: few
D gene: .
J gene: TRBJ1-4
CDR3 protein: CASSLAMKGVTAEKLFF
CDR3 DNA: TGTGCCAGCAGCTTAGCGATGAAGGGGGTGACGGCTGAAAAACTGTTTTTT

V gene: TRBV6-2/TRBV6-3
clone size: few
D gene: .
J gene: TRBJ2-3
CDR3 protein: CASSEAANGTDTQYF
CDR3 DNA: TGTGCCAGCAGTGAAGCGGCGAACGGCACAGATACGCAGTATTTT

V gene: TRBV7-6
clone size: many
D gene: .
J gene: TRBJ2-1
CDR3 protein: CASSSPGRGVNNEQFF
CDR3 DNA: TGTGCCAGCAGCTCGCCAGGGAGGGGGGTTAACAATGAGCAGTTCTTC

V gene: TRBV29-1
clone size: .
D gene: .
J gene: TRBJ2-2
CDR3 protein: CSVELRGSSLNTGELFF
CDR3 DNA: TGCAGCGTTGAACTAAGGGGCTCCAGCCTGAACACCGGGGAGCTGTTTTTT

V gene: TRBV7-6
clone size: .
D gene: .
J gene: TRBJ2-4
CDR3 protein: CASSLELGNIQYF
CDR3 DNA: TGTGCCAGCAGCTTAGAGCTCGGAAACATTCAGTACTTC

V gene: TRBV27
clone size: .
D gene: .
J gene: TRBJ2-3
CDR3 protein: CASSLLWGSGVDTQYF
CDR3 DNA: TGTGCCAGCAGTCTCCTCTGGGGCTCGGGGGTGGATACGCAGTATTTT

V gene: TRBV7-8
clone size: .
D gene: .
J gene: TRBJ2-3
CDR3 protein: CASSARDISSHTDTQYF
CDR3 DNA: TGTGCCAGCAGCGCGCGGGACATCTCATCTCACACAGATACGCAGTATTTT

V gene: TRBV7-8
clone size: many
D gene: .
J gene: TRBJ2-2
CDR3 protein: CASSFRGGGSRELFF
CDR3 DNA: TGTGCCAGCAGCTTCCGGGGTGGGGGCTCCCGGGAGCTGTTTTTT

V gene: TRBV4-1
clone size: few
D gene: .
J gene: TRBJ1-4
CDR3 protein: CASSQGRPGYNEKLFF
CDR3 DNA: TGCGCCAGCAGCCAAGGACGGCCGGGGTATAATGAAAAACTGTTTTTT

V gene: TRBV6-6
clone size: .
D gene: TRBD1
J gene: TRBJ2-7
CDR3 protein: CASSYSAGTGKPYEQYF
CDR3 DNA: TGTGCCAGCAGTTACTCGGCCGGGACAGGGAAACCCTACGAGCAGTACTTC

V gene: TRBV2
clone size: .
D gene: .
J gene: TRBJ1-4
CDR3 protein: CASSDILTNINEKLFF
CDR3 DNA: TGTGCCAGCAGTGACATCCTGACCAACATTAATGAAAAACTGTTTTTT

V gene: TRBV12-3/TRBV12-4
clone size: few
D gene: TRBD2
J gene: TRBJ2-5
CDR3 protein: CASSWGLAGKETQYF
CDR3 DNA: TGTGCCAGCAGTTGGGGACTAGCGGGGAAAGAGACCCAGTACTTC

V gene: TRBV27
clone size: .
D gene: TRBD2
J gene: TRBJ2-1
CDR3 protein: CASRLAGGLSWVEQFF
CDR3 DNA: TGTGCCAGCAGACTAGCGGGGGGGCTTTCCTGGGTTGAGCAGTTCTTC

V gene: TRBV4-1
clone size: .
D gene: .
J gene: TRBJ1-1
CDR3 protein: CASSHLWGDRTEAFF
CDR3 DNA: TGCGCCAGCAGCCACTTGTGGGGGGATAGAACTGAAGCTTTCTTT

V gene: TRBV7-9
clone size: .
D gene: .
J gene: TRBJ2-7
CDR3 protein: CASSPTRSYEQYF
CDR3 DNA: TGTGCCAGCAGCCCTACTAGGTCCTACGAGCAGTACTTC

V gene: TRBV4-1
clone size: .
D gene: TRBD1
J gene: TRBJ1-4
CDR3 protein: CASSQDNRGDEKLFF
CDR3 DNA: TGCGCCAGCAGCCAAGACAACAGGGGTGATGAAAAACTGTTTTTT

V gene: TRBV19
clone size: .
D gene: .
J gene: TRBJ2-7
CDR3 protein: CASSIDPGTYEQYF
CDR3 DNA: TGTGCCAGTAGTATTGATCCAGGTACCTACGAGCAGTACTTC

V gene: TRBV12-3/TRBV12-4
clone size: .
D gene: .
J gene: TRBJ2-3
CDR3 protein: CASTSVGWRDTQYF
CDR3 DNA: TGTGCCAGCACCTCTGTGGGGTGGAGAGATACGCAGTATTTT

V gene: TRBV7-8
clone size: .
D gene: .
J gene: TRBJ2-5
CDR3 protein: CASSFPGPREETQYF
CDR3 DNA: TGTGCCAGCAGCTTTCCCGGACCCCGGGAAGAGACCCAGTACTTC